These T cell receptor beta chains were read from a single sample in a study of shared clonotypes between healthy human individuals. Repertoires were generated with immunoSEQ multiplex PCR, while TCRdb's copy carries only in-frame clones and drops some. The sample includes around 2.3 million clones, about 94% of them seen just once. The sequenced sample was naive CD4+ T cells sorted from blood. The receptors shown here come from a man between 18 and 29 years old in good health. CDR3s include the opening cysteine and the closing phenylalanine or tryptophan. Each record gives: J gene, V gene, D gene, clone size, CDR3 DNA, CDR3 protein. The D gene is left open where the match is weak. Not every row has a clone size; where given, it reads once, few, many or a size class.

>TRBJ2-5|TRBV5-8|TRBD2|NA
TGTGCCAGCAGCTACGGACTAGCGGGGGGTGAGACCCAGTACTTC
CASSYGLAGGETQYF
>TRBJ2-3|TRBV7-2|NA|NA
TGTGCCAGCAGCTACACCAGGGAGAATACGCAGTATTTT
CASSYTRENTQYF
>TRBJ1-3|TRBV6-1|NA|NA
TGTGCCAGCAGTGAATCCCGGGTCACTGGAAACACCATATATTTT
CASSESRVTGNTIYF
>TRBJ2-7|TRBV7-6|TRBD1|NA
TGTGCCAGCTCTCCAGGGGGCGGATCCTACGAGCAGTACTTC
CASSPGGGSYEQYF
>TRBJ1-6|TRBV9|NA|NA
TGTGCCAGCAGCGTAGTGGGGAATTCACCCCTCCACTTT
CASSVVGNSPLHF
>TRBJ1-1|TRBV7-9|NA|NA
TGTGCCAGCAGCCGAAGAACTGACAGGAACACTGAAGCTTTCTTT
CASSRRTDRNTEAFF
>TRBJ1-3|TRBV2|NA|NA
TGTGCCAGCAGTGAAGCAGGACGAAACACCATATATTTT
CASSEAGRNTIYF
>TRBJ1-5|TRBV27|NA|NA
TGTGCCAGCAGCCCGGGACGGGATAATCAGCCCCAGCATTTT
CASSPGRDNQPQHF
>TRBJ1-4|TRBV2|NA|NA
TGTGCCAGCAGGGCCCTTAATGAAAAACTGTTTTTT
CASRALNEKLFF
>TRBJ2-1|TRBV4-1|TRBD1|NA
TGCGCCAGCAGCCCATTAGGACAGGGAAGCTCCTACAATGAGCAGTTCTTC
CASSPLGQGSSYNEQFF
>TRBJ2-3|TRBV15|NA|NA
TGTGCCACCAGCAGAGATGGGGCGCAGACAGATACGCAGTATTTT
CATSRDGAQTDTQYF
>TRBJ2-5|TRBV10-1|NA|NA
TGCGCCAGCAGTGAGGGGGGAGTCGGGGAGACCCAGTACTTC
CASSEGGVGETQYF
>TRBJ2-7|TRBV7-2|TRBD2|NA
TGTGCCAGCAGCTTAAGTCGCGCGGGAGCCTCCTACGAGCAGTACTTC
CASSLSRAGASYEQYF
>TRBJ1-1|TRBV2|NA|NA
TGTGCCAGCAGTAGGGACGTAAGCACTGAAGCTTTCTTT
CASSRDVSTEAFF
>TRBJ1-1|TRBV5-1|NA|NA
TGCGCCAGCAGCTACGGTGCAGGGGTCCCGAACACTGAAGCTTTCTTT
CASSYGAGVPNTEAFF
>TRBJ2-2|TRBV13|TRBD1|NA
TGTGCCAGCAGCTCGCGACAGGGGCGCGTAGGGGCGAACACCGGGGAGCTGTTTTTT
CASSSRQGRVGANTGELFF
>TRBJ2-1|TRBV18|NA|NA
TGTGCCAGCTCACCTGGAGGGGGGTTGCAGTTCTTC
CASSPGGGLQFF
>TRBJ2-7|TRBV6-5|NA|once
TGTGCCAGCTCAAACAATGGTTGGGAGCAGTACTTC
CASSNNGWEQYF
>TRBJ2-5|TRBV2|NA|NA
TGTGCCAGCAGTGGATCAGCGGTGCTTGAAGAGACCCAGTACTTC
CASSGSAVLEETQYF
>TRBJ2-1|TRBV2|TRBD2|NA
TGTGCCAGCAGGGGAGGACTAGCACGGAATGAGCAGTTCTTC
CASRGGLARNEQFF
>TRBJ1-1|TRBV25-1|NA|NA
TGTGCCAGCAGTGAAGGCACTGAAGCTTTCTTT
CASSEGTEAFF
>TRBJ1-2|TRBV6-5|NA|NA
TGTGCCAGCAAGAGGGGTGCAGTCCGCTATGGCTACACCTTC
CASKRGAVRYGYTF
>TRBJ1-5|TRBV6-1|NA|NA
TGTGCCAGCAGTGTAACTTATAGCAATCAGCCCCAGCATTTT
CASSVTYSNQPQHF
>TRBJ2-7|TRBV19|TRBD2|NA
TGTGCCAGCCAGCCTAGCGGAGCTGGTGGGGAGCAGTACTTC
CASQPSGAGGEQYF
>TRBJ2-2|TRBV10-3|NA|NA
TGTGCCAGTGAGAAGGTGGGCACCGGGGAGCTGTTTTTT
CASEKVGTGELFF
>TRBJ1-6|TRBV12-5|TRBD1|NA
TGTGCTAGTGGTGAACCGGGACAGGGAACGGGACAATACTCACCCCTCCACTTT
CASGEPGQGTGQYSPLHF
>TRBJ2-7|TRBV6-1|NA|NA
TGTGCCAGCAGTGATTGGGTTGCTGTGGGTTCCTCCTACGAGCAGTACTTC
CASSDWVAVGSSYEQYF
>TRBJ1-6|TRBV30|TRBD1|NA
TGTGCCTGGAGTATTGCAGGGGGCCTGGGTTCACCCCTCCACTTT
CAWSIAGGLGSPLHF
>TRBJ1-2|TRBV9|NA|NA
TGTGCCAGCAGCGTGGGCGAGGGTCCCTATGGCTACACCTTC
CASSVGEGPYGYTF
>TRBJ1-4|TRBV19|NA|NA
TGTGCCAGTAGTAGCCCCCCCGGAGGCTCTCGGGAAAAACTGTTTTTT
CASSSPPGGSREKLFF
>TRBJ2-7|TRBV11-2|NA|once
TGTGCCAGCAGACGGATGGAGATCAACTCCTACGAGCAGTACTTC
CASRRMEINSYEQYF
>TRBJ2-2|TRBV5-4|TRBD2|NA
TGTGCCAGCAGTTCGAGAACTAGCGGGAAAAGTAGCACCGGGGAGCTGTTTTTT
CASSSRTSGKSSTGELFF
>TRBJ1-3|TRBV4-2|TRBD1|NA
TGTGCCAGCAGCCAACAATCCAGGGGGCTCTCTGGAAACACCATATATTTT
CASSQQSRGLSGNTIYF
>TRBJ1-5|TRBV2|TRBD1|NA
TGTGCCAGCAGTGGCCGGGACAGGGGTCAGCCCCAGCATTTT
CASSGRDRGQPQHF
>TRBJ2-7|TRBV2|NA|NA
TGTGCCAGCAGAGCGACCTACGAGCAGTACTTC
CASRATYEQYF
>TRBJ1-2|TRBV9|NA|NA
TGTGCCAGCACCCTGGGGGGAGCTAACTATGGCTACACCTTC
CASTLGGANYGYTF
>TRBJ1-1|TRBV5-1|NA|NA
TGCGCCAGCAGCTTGGTAAACGGCGGGAACACTGAAGCTTTCTTT
CASSLVNGGNTEAFF
>TRBJ2-7|TRBV18|NA|NA
TGTGCCAGCTCACCACCTCGCCCAGCCGGATGGGAGCAGTACTTC
CASSPPRPAGWEQYF
>TRBJ1-6|TRBV5-4|TRBD1|NA
TGTGCCAGCAGCTTTTACCCCTCGACAGGGGCTAGCAATTCACCCCTCCACTTT
CASSFYPSTGASNSPLHF
>TRBJ1-2|TRBV6-5|NA|NA
TGTGCCAGCAAGGACAACTATGGCTACACCTTC
CASKDNYGYTF
>TRBJ2-3|TRBV7-9|TRBD2|NA
TGTGCCAGCAGCTTATGGAGGACTAGCGGGGGCACAGATACGCAGTATTTT
CASSLWRTSGGTDTQYF
>TRBJ1-2|TRBV7-2|NA|NA
TGTGCCAGCAGCCCCCGGGCGGGAGGGGAGTATGGCTACACCTTC
CASSPRAGGEYGYTF
>TRBJ2-1|TRBV11-2|TRBD2|NA
TGTGCCAGCAGCCCACTCTCCAGCGGGGGGCCCCCCGCGCAGTTCTTC
CASSPLSSGGPPAQFF
>TRBJ1-6|TRBV18|TRBD1|NA
TGTGCCAGCTCACTGGGCGCGGGACAGGGGGCCAATTCACCCCTCCACTTT
CASSLGAGQGANSPLHF
>TRBJ2-5|TRBV27|TRBD1|NA
TGTGCCAGCAGTTTATTACAGGGGCAAGAGACCCAGTACTTC
CASSLLQGQETQYF
>TRBJ1-2|TRBV5-1|NA|NA
TGCGCCAGCAGCACGATCACCGGACAGAACTATGGCTACACCTTC
CASSTITGQNYGYTF
>TRBJ2-7|TRBV25-1|NA|NA
TGTGCCAGCAGTGATTCAGGGGTATACGAGCAGTACTTC
CASSDSGVYEQYF